Presented here are 29 T cell receptor beta chains from one specimen sequenced in a study of OX40 agonist ivuxolimab in advanced cancers. Sequenced by immunoSEQ multiplex PCR; TCRdb stores in-frame clones only, minus some. The data show tens of thousands of clones, roughly 92% seen once. Here the sequenced sample was CD4+ or CD8+ T cells sorted from blood, taken in a trial of the OX40 agonist ivuxolimab. The source of these receptors is an adult with an advanced solid tumor such as melanoma, head and neck, liver or kidney cancer.

The V call is TRBV28, the J call TRBJ1-1, with TRBD1 as a possible D gene (5 bases). The V end was cut by 1 base, the J end by 1 base, with 19 bases between. CDR3 length equals 18 residues. The germline CDR1 and CDR2 sequences are MDHEN and SYDVKM. This CDR3 reads CASSLYLRQGRRNTEAFF. As DNA, the CDR3 is TGTGCCAGCAGTTTATACCTGCGCCAGGGAAGGCGGAACACTGAAGCTTTCTTT.

The chain recombines TRBV7-2 with TRBJ2-2, with 11 bases aligning to TRBD2. This CDR3 comprises 18 residues. CDR1 and CDR2 (germline): SGHTA, FQGNSA. V lost 3 bases to trimming and J lost 1 base; unmatched junction nucleotides: 7. The CDR3 DNA sequence: TGTGCCAGCAGCTTTGTGATACTAGCGGGGGTGAACACCGGGGAGCTGTTTTTT. Amino acids: CASSFVILAGVNTGELFF.

The J gene is TRBJ2-3, the V gene TRBV10-3; 8 bases map to TRBD2. J gave up 6 bases and V 5 bases, and 7 bases lay outside the gene matches. The CDR3 consists of 14 residues. The germline CDR1 and CDR2 sequences are ENHRY and SYGVKD. Here the CDR3 DNA reads TGTGCCATCAGTCCCGGGACTAGTCCCGATACGCAGTATTTT. Translated: CAISPGTSPDTQYF.

The count of this clone is one. The rearrangement links TRBV4-1 to TRBJ2-5; maybe TRBD1 (6 bases). CDR3 length: 15 residues. V lost 3 bases and J lost 4, with 15 bases in between. Germline V CDR1 and CDR2: MGHRA, YSYEKL. The CDR3 protein is CASSQTTGSRETQYF. Written as DNA, the CDR3 is TGCGCCAGCAGCCAGACTACAGGGTCCCGAGAGACCCAGTACTTC.

The CDR3 spells CASRISSTGGNEDTGELFF. The CDR3 nucleotides read TGTGCCAGCAGGATCTCCTCGACAGGGGGCAACGAGGACACCGGGGAGCTGTTTTTT. The chain recombines TRBV2 with TRBJ2-2; TRBD1 matches 10 bases. This CDR3 region has 19 residues. Germline trimming cut 6 bases from V and 3 bases from J; bases unmatched to any gene: 16. Per the germline V gene, CDR1 is SNHLY and CDR2 is FYNNEI.

The chain has TRBV6-5 and TRBJ2-1; D perhaps matches TRBD1 (5 bases). The V gene lost 8 bases and the J gene lost 3 bases, with 8 bases spanning the gap. Germline V lookup: CDR1 MNHEY, CDR2 SVGAGI. This CDR3 contains 12 residues. CDR3 sequence: CASSRGYNEQFF. CDR3 coding DNA: TGTGCCAGCTCAAGGGGCTACAATGAGCAGTTCTTC.

In its sample, this clone was seen once. The J gene is TRBJ1-5, the V gene TRBV15; a possible D gene is TRBD1 (5 bases). The CDR3 consists of 14 residues. CDR1 is LNHNV and CDR2 is YYDKDF in the germline V gene (reference sequence). V shed 5 bases and J shed 4 bases, with 12 bases lying between them. CDR3 loop: CATSEGASNQPQHF. The DNA of the CDR3 is TGTGCCACCAGCGAAGGGGCAAGTAATCAGCCCCAGCATTTT.

CDR3 protein: CASSGIQGKLNTEAFF. The CDR3, as DNA: TGTGCCAGCAGCGGGATACAGGGGAAACTGAACACTGAAGCTTTCTTT. This chain links TRBV21-1 with TRBJ1-1; TRBD1, the D gene given by the table, was not confirmed from the DNA. TRBV21-1 is classified as a pseudogene. This CDR3 contains 16 residues.

This clone was seen only once. The gene calls are TRBV5-1 and TRBJ2-3; TRBD2 aligns across 9 bases. This CDR3 contains 14 residues. Per the germline V gene, CDR1 is SGHRS and CDR2 is YFSETQ. V was clipped by 4 bases and J by 5 bases; unmatched bases: 5. CDR3 in amino acids: CASSAGTSRDTQYF. The CDR3 nucleotides read TGCGCCAGCAGCGCTGGGACTAGCCGAGATACGCAGTATTTT.

This chain joins TRBV5-1 and TRBJ1-5; 8 bases align to TRBD1. The germline V gene encodes CDR1 SGHRS and CDR2 YFSETQ. The CDR3 runs 14 residues. V shed 4 bases, J shed 5 bases, and the junction held 5 bases outside the gene matches. CDR3 in DNA: TGCGCCAGCAGCCCCACAGGGGGTTATCAGCCCCAGCATTTT. Amino acids: CASSPTGGYQPQHF.

The gene calls are TRBV7-2 and TRBJ2-2; weak D call: TRBD2 (6 bases). V lost 5 bases, J lost 7 bases, and 17 bases lay in between. This CDR3 has 15 residues. CDR1 is SGHTA, CDR2 FQGNSA, per germline. The CDR3 nucleotides read TGTGCCAGCAGCCCTGCCGGGACTTCGGGCGGGGAGCTGTTTTTT. It is translated as CASSPAGTSGGELFF.

The J gene is TRBJ2-3, the V gene TRBV15; 8 bases map to TRBD2. The ends lost 2 bases at V and 1 base at J; junction bases unmatched: 8. This CDR3 is 17 amino acids long. CDR1 and CDR2 from the germline V gene are LNHNV and YYDKDF (reference sequence). This CDR3 is CATSRFPAGVGTDTQYF. As DNA, the CDR3 is TGTGCCACCAGCAGATTTCCAGCGGGAGTAGGCACAGATACGCAGTATTTT. Full variable domain (rest looked up from reference TRBV15 and TRBJ2-3): DAMVIQNPRYQVTQFGKPVTLSCSQTLNHNVMYWYQQKSSQAPKLLFHYYDKDFNNEADTPDNFQSRRPNTSFCFLDIRSPGLGDTAMYLCATSRFPAGVGTDTQYFGPGTRLTVL.

V gene TRBV7-9 combines with J gene TRBJ2-5; D is uncertain. Germline-derived CDR1 and CDR2 are SEHNR and FQNEAQ (reference sequence). V was clipped by 1 base and J by 3 bases, with 6 bases between them. The CDR3 spans 13 residues. Written as DNA, the CDR3 is TGTGCCAGCAGCTTAGGTGGGGAAGAGACCCAGTACTTC. As protein: CASSLGGEETQYF.

The chain has TRBV9 and TRBJ2-7; D may be TRBD1 or TRBD2 (5 bases each). The CDR3 contains 14 residues. CDR1 SGDLS and CDR2 YYNGEE come from the germline V gene. V gave up 3 bases and J gave up 0 bases, with 10 bases separating them. The CDR3 here is CASSAIGTSYEQYF. The CDR3 DNA reads TGTGCCAGCAGCGCGATTGGGACCTCCTACGAGCAGTACTTC. Filled out from reference TRBV9 and TRBJ2-7, the complete variable domain reads DSGVTQTPKHLITATGQRVTLRCSPRSGDLSVYWYQQSLDQGLQFLIQYYNGEERAKGNILERFSAQQFPDLHSELNLSSLELGDSALYFCASSAIGTSYEQYFGPGTRLTVT.

This clone showed up just once. The gene calls are TRBV7-8 and TRBJ2-7; TRBD2 is a possible D gene (5 bases). Between the trimmed V and J ends, which lost 1 base and 0 bases, there was a span of 13 bases. This CDR3 contains 16 residues. Germline assignment: CDR1 SGHVS and CDR2 FQNEAQ. The CDR3 DNA sequence: TGTGCCAGCAGCTTAGTAGAGGGCGGAAGCTCCTACGAGCAGTACTTC. Protein: CASSLVEGGSSYEQYF.

The rearrangement links TRBV11-2 to TRBJ1-1; a weak D match, TRBD1 (6 bases). The CDR3 runs 14 residues. V lost 5 bases to trimming and J lost 4 bases, with 14 bases between them. Looked up from germline, CDR1 is SGHAT and CDR2 is FQNNGV. CDR3 residues: CASSNPDRLTEAFF. The CDR3 DNA reads TGTGCCAGCAGCAACCCCGACAGGCTCACTGAAGCTTTCTTT.

The chain employs TRBV29-1 and TRBJ2-1; D gene ambiguous. CDR3 length: 12 amino acids. The V gene lost 5 bases and the J gene lost 8 bases, with 13 bases spanning the gap. Germline V gene sequence: CDR1 SQVTM, CDR2 ANQGSEA. In nucleotides, the CDR3 is TGCAGCGTTCCCCTCTTTTCGCATGAGCAGTTCTTC. Its translation: CSVPLFSHEQFF.

This chain links TRBV28 with TRBJ1-3; possibly TRBD1 for D (5 bases). Trimming left V 1 base short and J 2 bases short, with 6 bases between. The CDR3 sequence is 14 residues long. Germline V CDR1 and CDR2: MDHEN, SYDVKM. The CDR3 loop is CASSLSGTGNTIYF. CDR3 nucleotides: TGTGCCAGCAGTTTATCAGGGACTGGAAACACCATATATTTT.

The chain has TRBV5-5 and TRBJ2-7; 10 nucleotides align to TRBD2. With 3 bases clipped from V and 6 bases from J, the junction kept 12 bases outside the gene matches. The V gene's germline CDR1 is SGHKS and CDR2 YYEKEE (reference sequence). The CDR3 spans 16 residues. CDR3 sequence: CASSWGALAGFSEQYF. For the CDR3, the DNA is TGTGCCAGCAGCTGGGGGGCACTAGCGGGATTTTCCGAGCAGTACTTC.

The gene calls are TRBV19 and TRBJ2-7; tentatively, D is TRBD1 (6 bases). Germline CDR1 and CDR2: LNHDA and SQIVND (reference sequence). The CDR3 runs to 14 residues. Trimming shortened V by 3 bases and J by 2 bases, and 11 bases separated the two germline ends. The CDR3 loop reads CASSISGQAYEQYF. CDR3 sequence (DNA): TGTGCCAGTAGTATCTCGGGACAAGCCTACGAGCAGTACTTC.

This chain uses TRBV6-6 with TRBJ2-2; the D is unclear. The V end lost 2 bases, the J end lost 7 bases, and 2 bases lay between the germline ends. This CDR3 has 11 residues. Germline V gene sequence: CDR1 MNHNY, CDR2 SVGAGI (reference sequence). The CDR3 nucleotides are TGTGCCAGCAGTTACGACGGGGAGCTGTTTTTT. Translation: CASSYDGELFF.

J is TRBJ2-7 and V is TRBV19, with TRBD1 matching 9 bases. This CDR3 is built from 14 residues. J was trimmed by 3 bases and V by 10 bases; bases with no gene match: 10. Germline V gene data show CDR1 as LNHDA and CDR2 as SQIVND (reference sequence). The CDR3 sequence is CATSSGTGFYEQYF. The CDR3 bases are TGTGCCACCTCCTCCGGGACAGGGTTCTACGAGCAGTACTTC.

V gene TRBV5-5 combines with J gene TRBJ2-7, with unresolved D. The V gene lost 0 bases and the J gene lost 3 bases, with 7 bases spanning the gap. The CDR3 contains 13 residues. CDR1 and CDR2 (germline): SGHKS, YYEKEE (reference sequence). The CDR3 DNA follows: TGTGCCAGCAGCTTGGAACTATTCTACGAGCAGTACTTC. Protein: CASSLELFYEQYF.

The chain recombines TRBV7-8 with TRBJ1-2, with 9 bases fitting TRBD1. Trimming cost V 4 bases and J 5 bases; bases outside gene matches: 2. This CDR3 has 13 residues. Per the germline V gene, CDR1 is SGHVS and CDR2 is FQNEAQ. CDR3 bases: TGTGCCAGCAGCTCGGGACAGGGTTATGGCTACACCTTC. Protein sequence: CASSSGQGYGYTF.

V and J are TRBV7-9 and TRBJ2-3, with 7 nucleotides matching TRBD2. From germline, CDR1 is SEHNR and CDR2 FQNEAQ (reference sequence). The V gene end was trimmed by 1 base and the J gene end by 6 bases; junction bases not matched to a gene: 10. The CDR3 runs 16 residues. The CDR3 loop reads CASSLGSGGALDTQYF. For the CDR3, the DNA is TGTGCCAGCAGCTTAGGGTCGGGAGGAGCTTTGGATACGCAGTATTTT.

The V gene is TRBV11-2, the J gene TRBJ2-7; 10 nucleotides agree with TRBD1. J lost 8 bases, V lost 3 bases, and 7 bases had no gene match. The CDR3 has 14 amino acids. Looked up from germline, CDR1 is SGHAT and CDR2 is FQNNGV. The DNA of the CDR3 is TGTGCCAGCAGCTTGGGGGACAGGGGAGTGAAGCAGTACTTC. Its protein is CASSLGDRGVKQYF. The whole variable domain, filled in from reference TRBV11-2 and TRBJ2-7, reads EAGVAQSPRYKIIEKRQSVAFWCNPISGHATLYWYQQILGQGPKLLIQFQNNGVVDDSQLPKDRFSAERLKGVDSTLKIQPAKLEDSAVYLCASSLGDRGVKQYFGPGTRLTVT.

CDR3 amino acids: CASSKINRGSQPQHF. CDR3 DNA: TGTGCCAGCAGCAAAATAAATAGGGGGAGCCAGCCCCAGCATTTT. The chain links TRBV21-1 to TRBJ1-5; the DNA was not compared with TRBD1, the D call given in the table. TRBV21-1 represents a pseudogene. The CDR3 runs 15 residues.

This chain uses TRBV6-1 with TRBJ2-7; D may be TRBD2 (6 bases). The V gene lost 1 base and the J gene lost 2 bases, with 9 bases spanning the gap. This CDR3 spans 14 amino acids. CDR1 is MNHNS, CDR2 SASEGT, per germline. CDR3 sequence (DNA): TGTGCCAGCAGTGAAGGCGGGGAGACCTACGAGCAGTACTTC. The encoded protein is CASSEGGETYEQYF.

This clone appeared once. The chain combines TRBV19 with TRBJ2-5; TRBD2 is a possible D gene (6 bases). V lost 3 bases and J lost 1, with 12 bases in between. There are 15 residues in the CDR3. Germline assignment: CDR1 LNHDA and CDR2 SQIVND (reference sequence). The CDR3 DNA reads TGTGCCAGTAGTATGGGGGGAAGGGGCCAAGAGACCCAGTACTTC. This codes for CASSMGGRGQETQYF. The full variable domain, with the rest looked up from reference TRBV19 and TRBJ2-5, is DGGITQSPKYLFRKEGQNVTLSCEQNLNHDAMYWYRQDPGQGLRLIYYSQIVNDFQKGDIAEGYSVSREKKESFPLTVTSAQKNPTAFYLCASSMGGRGQETQYFGPGTRLLVL.